What follows are 13 T cell receptor beta chains derived from one specimen sequenced in a study of identical twins. TCRdb re-called the 5' RACE reads through MiXCR, storing one row per CDR3 protein. Of around 690,000 distinct CDR3 sequences detected, approximately 21% appear once; the ten largest clones hold 4.3%. These data were also filed under a second study, of T cells expressing NK-cell markers.

The sample was PBMCs. The receptors come from a woman aged 18-29 years in good health.

The chain recombines TRBV20-1 with TRBJ1-6; TRBD1 agrees at 7 bases. The CDR3 length is 12 residues. Losses at the gene ends were 4 bases for V and 7 bases for J; bases not matched to a gene: 1. Germline CDR1 and CDR2: DFQATT and SNEGSKA (reference sequence). CDR3: CSATGGNSPLHF. The DNA for the CDR3 is TGCAGTGCTACAGGGGGGAATTCACCCCTCCACTTT.

The genes are TRBV5-1 and TRBJ2-3, with TRBD2 matching 11 bases. This CDR3 comprises 15 residues. Germline V gene sequence: CDR1 SGHRS, CDR2 YFSETQ. The V segment lost 4 bases and the J segment 7 bases; nucleotides outside the gene matches: 8. The CDR3 is CASSPTLAGDNTQYF. The CDR3 region has the DNA TGCGCCAGCAGCCCCACACTAGCGGGAGATAATACGCAGTATTTT.

In its sample, this clonotype was seen many times. This rearrangement joins TRBV15 to TRBJ2-6; TRBD1 agrees at 8 bases. Germline V gives CDR1 LNHNV, CDR2 YYDKDF (reference sequence). This CDR3 region has 18 residues. V lost 2 bases and J lost 4; bases outside the gene matches: 10. The CDR3 reads CATSRHRDRSLGANVLTF. The DNA of the CDR3 is TGTGCCACCAGCAGACACCGGGACAGGTCCTTAGGGGCCAACGTCCTGACTTTC.

The chain employs TRBV10-2 and TRBJ2-1; 7 bases agree with TRBD2. The CDR3 spans 14 residues. Germline CDR1 and CDR2: WSHSY and SAAADI. The V segment lost 6 bases and the J segment 9 bases; nucleotides outside the gene matches: 11. The DNA for the CDR3 is TGCGCCAGCAGCCTCGGACTAGGTGGGAGTGAGCAGTTCTTC. This gives the protein CASSLGLGGSEQFF.

The chain is built from TRBV20-1 and TRBJ2-7; unclear D gene. Germline assignment: CDR1 DFQATT and CDR2 SNEGSKA (reference sequence). Trimming shortened V by 0 bases and J by 1 base, and 16 bases separated the two germline ends. The length of the CDR3 is 16 residues. DNA for the CDR3: TGCAGTGCTAGAGACCTCAAAGATTTACGGTCCTACGAGCAGTACTTC. The encoded protein is CSARDLKDLRSYEQYF.

The CDR3 here is CASSPRSYQETQYF. The CDR3 DNA is TGTGCCAGCAGCCCCCGCTCGTACCAAGAGACCCAGTACTTC. The chain joins TRBV7-2 to TRBJ2-5; D is undetermined. CDR1 SGHTA and CDR2 FQGNSA come from the germline V gene. The CDR3 has 14 residues. Trimming cost V 5 bases and J 0 bases, with 10 bases left between them.

This clonotype has a count of ten or more. The chain has TRBV7-9 and TRBJ2-7; D is unresolved. The length of the CDR3 is 14 residues. Germline CDR1 and CDR2: SEHNR and FQNEAQ (reference sequence). V lost 2 bases, J lost 0 bases, and 8 bases lay in between. CDR3 coding DNA: TGTGCCAGCAGCTTATCCCCTAGCTCCTACGAGCAGTACTTC. It is translated as CASSLSPSSYEQYF.

This clonotype was detected a few times. The chain employs TRBV10-3 and TRBJ2-3; maybe TRBD2 (5 bases). Trimming took 7 bases from V and 0 from J, leaving 14 bases between them. The CDR3 covers 15 residues. Germline V gives CDR1 ENHRY, CDR2 SYGVKD. CDR3 loop: CAIKFRDVSTDTQYF. The CDR3 nucleotides are TGTGCCATCAAGTTCCGGGATGTCAGCACAGATACGCAGTATTTT.

This clonotype turned up a few times. The chain carries TRBV12-3 or TRBV12-4 and TRBJ1-5; D gene uncertain. V dropped 5 bases and J dropped 1 base, with 12 bases sitting between them. The length of the CDR3 is 15 residues. The CDR3 sequence: CASSGEGLSNQPQHF. CDR3 nucleotides: TGTGCCAGCAGTGGAGAGGGTCTAAGCAATCAGCCCCAGCATTTT.

This clonotype was detected a few times. V is TRBV12-3 or TRBV12-4 and J is TRBJ1-3; D not resolved. V lost 5 bases to trimming and J lost 0 bases, with 8 bases between them. The CDR3 is made up of 14 amino acids. CDR3 bases: TGTGCCAGCAGTATACAGAGCTCTGGAAACACCATATATTTT. Encoded protein: CASSIQSSGNTIYF.

This clonotype was counted many times. The rearrangement links TRBV29-1 to TRBJ2-1, with TRBD2 identical over 8 bases. Germline V gene data show CDR1 as SQVTM and CDR2 as ANQGSEA. The V gene end was trimmed by 0 bases and the J gene end by 10 bases; junction bases not matched to a gene: 11. This CDR3 region has 15 residues. The CDR3 here is CSVEDRAGASREQFF. The CDR3 DNA follows: TGCAGCGTTGAAGATCGAGCGGGGGCGTCGAGGGAGCAGTTCTTC.

The chain recombines TRBV7-6 with TRBJ1-1; 11 positions match TRBD1. The ends lost 5 bases at V and 3 bases at J; junction bases unmatched: 8. This CDR3 has 16 residues. CDR1 and CDR2 (germline): SGHVS, FNYEAQ. CDR3 nucleotide sequence: TGTGCCAGCAGCGCTCACGGACAGGGGGCGTACACTGAAGCTTTCTTT. It encodes CASSAHGQGAYTEAFF.

This clonotype has only a few counts. V usage is TRBV7-2 and J usage is TRBJ2-7; 7 bases agree with TRBD2. This CDR3 is 15 amino acids long. Germline trimming cut 3 bases from V and 0 bases from J; bases unmatched to any gene: 5. Germline V gives CDR1 SGHTA, CDR2 FQGNSA. CDR3 sequence: CASSLTAGDSYEQYF. The CDR3 nucleotides are TGTGCCAGCAGCTTGACGGCGGGGGACTCCTACGAGCAGTACTTC.